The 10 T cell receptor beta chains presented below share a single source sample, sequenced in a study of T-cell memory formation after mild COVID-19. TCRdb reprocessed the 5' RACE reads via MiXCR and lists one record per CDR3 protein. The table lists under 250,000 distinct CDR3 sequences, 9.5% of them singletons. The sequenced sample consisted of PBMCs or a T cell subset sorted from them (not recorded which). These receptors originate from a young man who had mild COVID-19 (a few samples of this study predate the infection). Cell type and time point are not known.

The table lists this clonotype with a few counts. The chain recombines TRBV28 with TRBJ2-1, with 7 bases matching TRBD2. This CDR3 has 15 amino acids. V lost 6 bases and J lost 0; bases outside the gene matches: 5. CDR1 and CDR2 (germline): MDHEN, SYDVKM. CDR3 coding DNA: TGTGCCAGCAGCCCCGGGGGGAACTCCTACAATGAGCAGTTCTTC. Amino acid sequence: CASSPGGNSYNEQFF. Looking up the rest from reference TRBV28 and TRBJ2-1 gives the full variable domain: DVKVTQSSRYLVKRTGEKVFLECVQDMDHENMFWYRQDPGLGLRLIYFSYDVKMKEKGDIPEGYSVSREKKERFSLILESASTNQTSMYLCASSPGGNSYNEQFFGPGTRLTVL.

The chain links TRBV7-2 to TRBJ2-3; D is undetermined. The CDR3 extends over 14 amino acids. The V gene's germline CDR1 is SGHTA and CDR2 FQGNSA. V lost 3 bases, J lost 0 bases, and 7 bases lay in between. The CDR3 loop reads CASSFWGSTDTQYF. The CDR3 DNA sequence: TGTGCCAGCAGCTTTTGGGGTAGCACAGATACGCAGTATTTT. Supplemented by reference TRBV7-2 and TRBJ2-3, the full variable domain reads GAGVSQSPSNKVTEKGKDVELRCDPISGHTALYWYRQSLGQGLEFLIYFQGNSAPDKSGLPSDRFSAERTGGSVSTLTIQRTQQEDSAVYLCASSFWGSTDTQYFGPGTRLTVL.

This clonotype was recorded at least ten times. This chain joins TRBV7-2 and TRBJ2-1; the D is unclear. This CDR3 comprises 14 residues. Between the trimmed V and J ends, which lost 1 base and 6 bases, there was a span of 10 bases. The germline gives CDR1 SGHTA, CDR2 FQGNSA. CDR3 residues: CASSLERNTNEQFF. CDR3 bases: TGTGCCAGCAGCTTAGAACGGAACACCAATGAGCAGTTCTTC.

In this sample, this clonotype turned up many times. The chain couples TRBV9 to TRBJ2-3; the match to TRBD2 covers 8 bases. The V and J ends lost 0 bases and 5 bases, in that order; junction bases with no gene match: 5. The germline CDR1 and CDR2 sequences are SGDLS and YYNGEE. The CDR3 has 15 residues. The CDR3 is CASSVDGGVLDTQYF. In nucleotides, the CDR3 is TGTGCCAGCAGCGTAGACGGGGGGGTGCTAGATACGCAGTATTTT.

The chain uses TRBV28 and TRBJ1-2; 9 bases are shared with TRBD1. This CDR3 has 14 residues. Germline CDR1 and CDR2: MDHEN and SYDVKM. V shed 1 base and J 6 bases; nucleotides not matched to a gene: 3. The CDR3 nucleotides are TGTGCCAGCAGTTTATTAGGACAGGGGAATGGCTACACCTTC. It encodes CASSLLGQGNGYTF.

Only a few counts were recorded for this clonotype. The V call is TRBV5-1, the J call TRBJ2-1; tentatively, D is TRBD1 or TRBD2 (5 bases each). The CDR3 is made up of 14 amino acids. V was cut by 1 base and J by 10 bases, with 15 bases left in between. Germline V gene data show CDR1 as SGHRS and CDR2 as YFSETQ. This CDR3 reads CASSLPPGAGEQFF. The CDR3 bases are TGCGCCAGCAGCTTGCCTCCCGGGGCTGGCGAGCAGTTCTTC.

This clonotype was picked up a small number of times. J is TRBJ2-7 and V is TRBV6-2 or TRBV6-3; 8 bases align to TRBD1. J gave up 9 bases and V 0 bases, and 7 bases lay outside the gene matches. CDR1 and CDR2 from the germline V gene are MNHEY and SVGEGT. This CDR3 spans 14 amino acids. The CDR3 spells CASSYSQGALRQYV. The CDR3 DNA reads TGTGCCAGCAGTTACTCCCAGGGGGCCCTCAGGCAGTACGTC.

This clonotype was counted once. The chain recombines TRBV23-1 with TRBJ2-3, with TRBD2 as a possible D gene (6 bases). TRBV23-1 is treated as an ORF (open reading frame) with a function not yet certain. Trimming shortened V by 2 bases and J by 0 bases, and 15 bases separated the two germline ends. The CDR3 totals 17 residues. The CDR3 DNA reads TGCGCCAGCAGTCAAGTTCGCGGGGCCTCTAGCACAGATACGCAGTATTTT. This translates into CASSQVRGASSTDTQYF.

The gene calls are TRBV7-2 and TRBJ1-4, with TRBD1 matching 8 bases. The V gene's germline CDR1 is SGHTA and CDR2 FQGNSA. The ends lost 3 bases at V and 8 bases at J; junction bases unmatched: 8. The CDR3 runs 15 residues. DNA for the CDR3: TGTGCCAGCAGCTTTGCCGGGACAGGTGGAGAAAAACTGTTTTTT. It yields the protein CASSFAGTGGEKLFF.

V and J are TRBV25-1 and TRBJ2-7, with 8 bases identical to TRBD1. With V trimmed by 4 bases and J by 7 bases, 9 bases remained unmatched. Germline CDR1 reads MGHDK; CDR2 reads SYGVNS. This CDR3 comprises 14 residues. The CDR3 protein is CASSGMTGAGEQYV. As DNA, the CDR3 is TGTGCCAGCAGTGGAATGACAGGGGCTGGAGAGCAGTACGTC.